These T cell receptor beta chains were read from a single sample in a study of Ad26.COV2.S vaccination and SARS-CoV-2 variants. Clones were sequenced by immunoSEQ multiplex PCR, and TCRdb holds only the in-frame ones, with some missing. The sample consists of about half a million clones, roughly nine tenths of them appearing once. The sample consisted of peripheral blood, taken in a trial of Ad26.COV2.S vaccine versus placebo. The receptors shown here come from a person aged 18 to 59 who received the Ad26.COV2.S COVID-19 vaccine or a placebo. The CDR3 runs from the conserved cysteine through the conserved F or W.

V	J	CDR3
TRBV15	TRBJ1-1	CATSRDYGGNTEAFF
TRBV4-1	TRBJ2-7	CASSHDLAGTYEQYF
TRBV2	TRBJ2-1	CASNPGRREQFF
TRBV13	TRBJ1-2	CASSLSAGTYGYTF
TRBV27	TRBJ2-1	CASSLLVNSGEQFF
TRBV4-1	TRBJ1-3	CASSTQDSFSGNTIYF
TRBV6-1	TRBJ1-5	CASSEDPDRNNQPQHF
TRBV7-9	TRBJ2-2	CASSRSQGFYIGELFF
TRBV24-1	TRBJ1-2	CATSDLGRDYGYTF
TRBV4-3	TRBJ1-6	CASSQEVPGVRSNSPLHF
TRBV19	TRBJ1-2	CASSTKDGGLYGYTF
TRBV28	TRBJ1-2	CASSLPGQGIGGYTF